This T cell receptor (beta chain) is from a study of T-cell memory formation after mild COVID-19. The overall study: TCR clusters were mostly confined to one donor each. Overall study results and limits: CD4/CD8 balance characterized clones contracting day 15 to 85, and CD4+ skew characterized later expanders.

In TCRdb, the 5' RACE reads were re-called with MiXCR into one record per CDR3 protein. Found here are about 350,000 distinct CDR3 sequences, roughly 14% of them singletons; the top ten hold less than 25%. The CDR3 sequence is 15 residues long. Germline V lookup: CDR1 MNHEY, CDR2 SVGAGI. V shed 0 bases, J shed 4 bases, and the junction held 3 bases outside the gene matches. This clonotype was recorded at least ten times. Its antigen remains unidentified. This TCR derives from a man between 18 and 35 years old who had mild COVID-19 (a few samples of this study predate the infection). Cell type and time point are not known. The rearrangement links TRBV6-5 to TRBJ2-3; TRBD2 agrees at 8 bases. Sequencing was carried out using PBMCs or a T cell subset sorted from them (not recorded which). CDR3: CASSYSSGVADTQYF. CDR3 bases: TGTGCCAGCAGTTACTCTAGCGGGGTCGCAGATACGCAGTATTTT.